Sequencing of this TCR beta chain was carried out in a study of response to subunit inactivated influenza vaccine. Points from the study as a whole: It was the authors' suggestion that each seasonal influenza vaccination recruits few new T cells.

TCRdb re-called the RT-PCR reads through MiXCR, storing one row per CDR3 protein. The sample yields under 550,000 distinct CDR3 sequences, approximately 7.3% seen once. Worth noting for this clonotype: Its antigen is as yet unknown. One base away lies a much larger clone, so this may be a sequencing read error.

CDR1 is MNHEY and CDR2 is SVGEGT in the germline V gene. This CDR3 is 13 amino acids long. This chain uses TRBV6-2 or TRBV6-3 with TRBJ2-2; the D is unclear. Material: PBMCs from blood, obtained less than 30 months after vaccination. The source is a man aged 45 to 75 who received an inactivated influenza vaccine. For the CDR3, the DNA is TGTGCCGGCAGGCCGCTACCCACCGGGGAGCTGTTTTTT. As protein: CAGRPLPTGELFF.